Sequencing of this TCR beta chain was carried out in a study of glioma-infiltrating T cells after dendritic cell vaccination. The time point was: after dendritic cell vaccination, including at tumor progression/relapse. Fresh-frozen tumor tissue and more than two years of survival data were available for all. As concerns this clone: What it recognizes is unknown.

V lost 4 bases and J 2 bases, leaving 16 bases between the germline ends. From germline, CDR1 is SGDLS and CDR2 YYNGEE. The CDR3 runs 15 residues. Measured with immunoSEQ multiplex PCR; TCRdb has only the in-frame clones, and not every one. The table lists more than 85,000 clones, 90% of them singletons, with over 2.5% in the top ten. The study, taken as a whole, reports: Only a small number of patients had complete blood and tumor samples.

The clonotype comes from a human donor with glioblastoma. The sequencing used blood, collected after dendritic cell vaccination. The chain is built from TRBV9 and TRBJ2-7, with D possibly being TRBD1 (5 bases). As DNA, the CDR3 is TGTGCCAGCAGCCCCCTTGGGTCAGGGCCCTACGAGCAGTACTTC. This gives the protein CASSPLGSGPYEQYF.